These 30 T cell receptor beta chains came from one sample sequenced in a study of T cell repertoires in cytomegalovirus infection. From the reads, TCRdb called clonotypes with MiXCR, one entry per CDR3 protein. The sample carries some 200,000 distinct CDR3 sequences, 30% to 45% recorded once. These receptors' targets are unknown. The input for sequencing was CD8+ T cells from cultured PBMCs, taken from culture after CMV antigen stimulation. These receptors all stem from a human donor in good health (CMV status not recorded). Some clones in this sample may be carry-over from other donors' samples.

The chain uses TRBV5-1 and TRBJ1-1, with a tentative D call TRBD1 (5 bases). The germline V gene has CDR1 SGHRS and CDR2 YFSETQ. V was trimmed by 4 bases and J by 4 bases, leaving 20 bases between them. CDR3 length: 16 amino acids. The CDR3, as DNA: TGCGCCAGCAGCCTCCGGGACGACCTTTCAGCCACTGAAGCTTTCTTT. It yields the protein CASSLRDDLSATEAFF.

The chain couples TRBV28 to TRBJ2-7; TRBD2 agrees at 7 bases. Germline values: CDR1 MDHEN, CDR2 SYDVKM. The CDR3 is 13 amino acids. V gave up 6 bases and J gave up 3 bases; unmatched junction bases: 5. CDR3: CASSSSGLYEQYF. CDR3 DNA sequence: TGTGCCAGCAGCTCTAGCGGACTCTACGAGCAGTACTTC.

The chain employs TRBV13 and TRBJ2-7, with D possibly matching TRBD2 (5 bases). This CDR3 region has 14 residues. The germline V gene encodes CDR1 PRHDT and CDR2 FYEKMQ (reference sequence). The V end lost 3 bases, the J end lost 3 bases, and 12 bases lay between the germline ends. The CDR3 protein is CASSFGISVYEQYF. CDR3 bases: TGTGCCAGCAGCTTCGGGATTAGTGTCTACGAGCAGTACTTC.

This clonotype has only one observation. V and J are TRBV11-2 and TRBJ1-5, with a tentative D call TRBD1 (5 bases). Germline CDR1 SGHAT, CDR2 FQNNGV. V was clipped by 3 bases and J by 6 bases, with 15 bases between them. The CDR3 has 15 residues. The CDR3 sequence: CASSLGGVGVQPQHF. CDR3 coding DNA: TGTGCCAGCAGCTTGGGGGGGGTAGGCGTTCAGCCCCAGCATTTT.

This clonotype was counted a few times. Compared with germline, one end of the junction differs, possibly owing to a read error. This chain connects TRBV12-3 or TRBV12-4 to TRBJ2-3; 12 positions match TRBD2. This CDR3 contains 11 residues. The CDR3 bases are TGTGCCAGCAGCCATACTAGCGGGAGGCGCTTT. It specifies CASSHTSGRRF.

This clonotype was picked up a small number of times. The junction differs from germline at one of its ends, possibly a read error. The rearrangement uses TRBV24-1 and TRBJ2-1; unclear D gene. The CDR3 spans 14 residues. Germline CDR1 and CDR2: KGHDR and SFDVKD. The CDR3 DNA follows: TGTGCCACCAGTGATCCGACTGTCTACAGTGAGCAGTTCTTC. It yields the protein CATSDPTVYSEQFF.

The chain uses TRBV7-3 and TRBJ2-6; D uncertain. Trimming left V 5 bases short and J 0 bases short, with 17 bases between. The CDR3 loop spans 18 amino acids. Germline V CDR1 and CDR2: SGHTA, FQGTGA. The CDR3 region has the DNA TGTGCCAGCAGCCTCATCGGGCGTTTTGGCTCTGGGGCCAACGTCCTGACTTTC. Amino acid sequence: CASSLIGRFGSGANVLTF. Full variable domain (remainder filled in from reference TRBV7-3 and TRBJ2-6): GAGVSQTPSNKVTEKGKYVELRCDPISGHTALYWYRQSLGQGPEFLIYFQGTGAADDSGLPNDRFFAVRPEGSVSTLKIQRTERGDSAVYLCASSLIGRFGSGANVLTFGAGSRLTVL.

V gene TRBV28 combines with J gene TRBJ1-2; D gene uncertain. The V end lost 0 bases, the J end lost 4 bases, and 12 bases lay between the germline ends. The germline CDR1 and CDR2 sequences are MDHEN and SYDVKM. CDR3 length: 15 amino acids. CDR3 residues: CASSLWDGGPYGYTF. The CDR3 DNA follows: TGTGCCAGCAGTTTATGGGACGGAGGGCCCTATGGCTACACCTTC.

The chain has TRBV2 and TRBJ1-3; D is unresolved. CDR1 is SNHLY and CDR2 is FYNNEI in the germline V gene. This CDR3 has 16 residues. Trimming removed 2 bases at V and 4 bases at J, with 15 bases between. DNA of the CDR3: TGTGCCAGCAGTGAACCCCGGCCGACTTCGGGAAACACCATATATTTT. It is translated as CASSEPRPTSGNTIYF. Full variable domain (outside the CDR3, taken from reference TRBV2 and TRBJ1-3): EPEVTQTPSHQVTQMGQEVILRCVPISNHLYFYWYRQILGQKVEFLVSFYNNEISEKSEIFDDQFSVERPDGSNFTLKIRSTKLEDSAMYFCASSEPRPTSGNTIYFGEGSWLTVV.

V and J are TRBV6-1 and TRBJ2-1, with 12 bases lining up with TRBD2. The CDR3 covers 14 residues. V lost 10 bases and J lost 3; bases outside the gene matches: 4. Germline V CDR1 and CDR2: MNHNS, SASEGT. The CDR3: CATLLAGGYNEQFF. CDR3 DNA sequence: TGTGCCACCCTACTAGCGGGAGGCTACAATGAGCAGTTCTTC.

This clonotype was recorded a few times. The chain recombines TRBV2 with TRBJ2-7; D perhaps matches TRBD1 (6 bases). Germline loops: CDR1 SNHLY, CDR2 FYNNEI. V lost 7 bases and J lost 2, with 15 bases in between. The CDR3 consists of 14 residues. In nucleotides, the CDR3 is TGTGCCAGCATCTCGGGACAAAGGGCCTACGAGCAGTACTTC. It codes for CASISGQRAYEQYF.

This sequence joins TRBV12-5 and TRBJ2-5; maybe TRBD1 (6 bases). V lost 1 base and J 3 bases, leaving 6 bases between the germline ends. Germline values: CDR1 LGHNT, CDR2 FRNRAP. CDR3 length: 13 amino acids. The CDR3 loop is CASGLDREETQYF. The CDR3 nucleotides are TGTGCTAGTGGTTTGGACAGGGAAGAGACCCAGTACTTC.

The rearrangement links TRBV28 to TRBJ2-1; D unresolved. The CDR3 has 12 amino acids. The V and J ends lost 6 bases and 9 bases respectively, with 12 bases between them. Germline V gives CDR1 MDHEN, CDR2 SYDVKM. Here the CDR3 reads CASRPTGPEQFF. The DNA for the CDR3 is TGTGCCAGCAGACCCACCGGTCCTGAGCAGTTCTTC.

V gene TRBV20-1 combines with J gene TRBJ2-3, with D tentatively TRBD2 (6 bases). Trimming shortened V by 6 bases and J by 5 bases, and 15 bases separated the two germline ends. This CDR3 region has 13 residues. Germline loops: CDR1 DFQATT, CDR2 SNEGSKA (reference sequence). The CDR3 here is CSARRASEDTQYF. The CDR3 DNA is TGCAGTGCCCGGAGGGCTAGCGAAGATACGCAGTATTTT.

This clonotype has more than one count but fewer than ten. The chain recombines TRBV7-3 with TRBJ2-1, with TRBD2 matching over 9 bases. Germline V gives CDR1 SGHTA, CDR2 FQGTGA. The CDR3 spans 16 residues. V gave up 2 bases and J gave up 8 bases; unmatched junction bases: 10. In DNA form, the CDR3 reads TGTGCCAGCAGCTTATCAGGAGCGGGAGGCGGGGATGAGCAGTTCTTC. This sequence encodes CASSLSGAGGGDEQFF.

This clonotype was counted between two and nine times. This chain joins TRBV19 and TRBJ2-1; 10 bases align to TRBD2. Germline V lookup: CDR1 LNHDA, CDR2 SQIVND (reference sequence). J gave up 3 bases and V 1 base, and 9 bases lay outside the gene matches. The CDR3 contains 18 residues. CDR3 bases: TGTGCCAGTAGTATAGGGATTCTGACTAGCGGGTACTACAATGAGCAGTTCTTC. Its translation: CASSIGILTSGYYNEQFF.

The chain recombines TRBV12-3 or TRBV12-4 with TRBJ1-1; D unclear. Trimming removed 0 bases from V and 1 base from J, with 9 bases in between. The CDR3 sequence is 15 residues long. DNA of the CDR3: TGTGCCAGCAGTTTAGCAGCGGACGCGAACACTGAAGCTTTCTTT. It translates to CASSLAADANTEAFF.

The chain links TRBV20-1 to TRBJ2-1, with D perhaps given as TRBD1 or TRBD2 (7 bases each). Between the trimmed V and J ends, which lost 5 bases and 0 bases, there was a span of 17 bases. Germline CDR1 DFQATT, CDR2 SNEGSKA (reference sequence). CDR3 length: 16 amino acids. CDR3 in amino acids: CSAPLRGGISYNEQFF. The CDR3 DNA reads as TGCAGTGCTCCCCTCAGGGGGGGGATCTCCTACAATGAGCAGTTCTTC.

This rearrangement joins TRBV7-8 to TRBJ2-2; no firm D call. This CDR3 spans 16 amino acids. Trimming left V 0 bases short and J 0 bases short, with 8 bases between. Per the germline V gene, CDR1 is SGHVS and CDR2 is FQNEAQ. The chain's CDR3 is CASSLAGSPNTGELFF. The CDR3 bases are TGTGCCAGCAGCTTAGCGGGCAGTCCGAACACCGGGGAGCTGTTTTTT.

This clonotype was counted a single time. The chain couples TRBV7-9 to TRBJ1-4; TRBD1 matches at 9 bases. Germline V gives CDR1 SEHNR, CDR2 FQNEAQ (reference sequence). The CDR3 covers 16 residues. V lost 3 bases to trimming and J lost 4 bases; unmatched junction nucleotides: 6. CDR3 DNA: TGTGCCAGCAGCTTCCTCCCGGGACAGGGTAATGAAAAACTGTTTTTT. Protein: CASSFLPGQGNEKLFF.

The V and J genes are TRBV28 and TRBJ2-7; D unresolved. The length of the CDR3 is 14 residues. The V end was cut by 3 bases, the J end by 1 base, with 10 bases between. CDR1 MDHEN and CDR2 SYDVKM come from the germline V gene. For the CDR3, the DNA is TGTGCCAGCAGTTTTCTCGGTGTATCCTACGAGCAGTACTTC. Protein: CASSFLGVSYEQYF.

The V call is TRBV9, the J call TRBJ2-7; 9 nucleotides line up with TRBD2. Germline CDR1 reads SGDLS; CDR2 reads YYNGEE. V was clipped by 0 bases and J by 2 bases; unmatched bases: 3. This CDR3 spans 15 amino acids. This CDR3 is CASSVGAGGPYEQYF. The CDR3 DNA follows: TGTGCCAGCAGCGTAGGAGCGGGGGGTCCCTACGAGCAGTACTTC.

CDR3 DNA sequence: TGTGCCAGCAGTGTCACCGGAGGGGGCACAGATACGCAGTATTTT. Its protein product is CASSVTGGGTDTQYF. The chain links TRBV6-4 to TRBJ2-3, with D possibly TRBD2 on 6 matching bases. The CDR3 is made up of 15 amino acids. The V gene lost 4 bases and the J gene lost 1 base, with 12 bases spanning the gap. The germline V gene encodes CDR1 MRHNA and CDR2 SNTAGT.

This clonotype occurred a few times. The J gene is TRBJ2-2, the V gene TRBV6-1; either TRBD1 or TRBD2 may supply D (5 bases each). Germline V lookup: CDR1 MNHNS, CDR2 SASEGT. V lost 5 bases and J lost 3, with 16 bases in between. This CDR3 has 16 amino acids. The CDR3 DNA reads TGTGCCAGCAGTACCGGCAGGGCGGACTACACCGGGGAGCTGTTTTTT. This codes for CASSTGRADYTGELFF.

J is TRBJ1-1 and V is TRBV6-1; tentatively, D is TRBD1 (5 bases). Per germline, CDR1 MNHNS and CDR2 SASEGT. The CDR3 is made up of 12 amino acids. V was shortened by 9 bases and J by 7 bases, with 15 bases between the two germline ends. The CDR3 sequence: CASRRGSFEAFF. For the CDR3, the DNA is TGTGCCAGTCGCCGGGGGTCCTTTGAAGCTTTCTTT.

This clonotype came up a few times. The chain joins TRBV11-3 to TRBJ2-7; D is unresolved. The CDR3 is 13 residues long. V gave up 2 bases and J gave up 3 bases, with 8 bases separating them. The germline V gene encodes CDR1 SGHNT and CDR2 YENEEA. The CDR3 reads CASSLLPGYEQYF. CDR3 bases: TGTGCCAGCAGCTTACTTCCGGGCTACGAGCAGTACTTC.

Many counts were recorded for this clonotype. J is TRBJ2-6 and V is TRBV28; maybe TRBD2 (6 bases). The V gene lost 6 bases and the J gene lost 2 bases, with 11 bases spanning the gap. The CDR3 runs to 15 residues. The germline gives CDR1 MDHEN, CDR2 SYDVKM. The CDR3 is CASSFPGAGANVLTF. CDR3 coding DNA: TGTGCCAGCAGCTTTCCGGGGGCTGGGGCCAACGTCCTGACTTTC.

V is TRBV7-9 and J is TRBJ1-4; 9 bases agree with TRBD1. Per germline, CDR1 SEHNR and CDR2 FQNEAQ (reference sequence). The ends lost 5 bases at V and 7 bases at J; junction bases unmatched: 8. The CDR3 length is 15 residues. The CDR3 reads CASSPTGGGSEKLFF. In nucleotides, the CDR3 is TGTGCCAGCAGCCCCACAGGGGGCGGGAGTGAAAAACTGTTTTTT.

Here the CDR3 reads CATSDLWAGTGYSYEQYF. CDR3 DNA sequence: TGTGCCACCAGTGATTTGTGGGCCGGGACAGGGTATTCCTACGAGCAGTACTTC. This chain joins TRBV24-1 and TRBJ2-7; 9 nucleotides agree with TRBD1. The CDR3 runs to 18 residues. V shed 0 bases, J shed 1 base, and the junction held 9 bases outside the gene matches. The germline V gene has CDR1 KGHDR and CDR2 SFDVKD.

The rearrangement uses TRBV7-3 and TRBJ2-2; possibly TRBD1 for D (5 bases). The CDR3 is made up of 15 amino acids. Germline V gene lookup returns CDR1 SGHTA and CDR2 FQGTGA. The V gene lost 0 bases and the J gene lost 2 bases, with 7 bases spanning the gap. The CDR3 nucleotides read TGTGCCAGCAGCTTAACAGGGGATAACACCGGGGAGCTGTTTTTT. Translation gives CASSLTGDNTGELFF.